This TCR beta chain was sequenced for a study of blood T cell repertoires in COVID-19 (dated by TCRdb to 2020 to 2021). For context, the study as a whole: The collaborator samples originated in the United States, Italy and Spain and spanned the acute and convalescent phases of COVID-19. The prospective study material was composed of cDNA or gDNA derived from T cells, B-cell-depleted T cells, or PBMCs. Subjects who had been exposed to COVID-19, were actively infected with it, or had recovered from it provided the deeply sampled blood TCRbeta repertoires that made up the dataset. A freely available public database, intended as a resource for researchers studying the immune response to SARS-CoV-2, is where the repertoires were released. The samples were drawn from two sources: the first 160 participants of the ongoing ImmuneRACE study, and 950 to 1,500 subjects contributed by 6 global collaborators. Sample metadata almost always included a de-identified subject ID, COVID-19 status, age in years and sex. HLA class I and class II types, where available, came from metadata supplied by the sample provider rather than from assay-based typing. Overall study results and their limits: The amount of clinical and demographic metadata varied by source and participant and was provided uncurated.

Inclusive of the bounding cysteine and phenylalanine, the CDR3 is 15 residues long. Of all the DNA, just the CDR3 is kept, 45 bases in frame from base 1. V sheds 2 bases and J sheds 1 base, leaving 11 bases between their ends. Based on the germline V gene (reference sequence), the CDR1 and CDR2 sequences are LGHDT and YNNKEL. The immunoSEQ Assay, a bias-controlled multiplex PCR, was used to amplify TCRbeta CDR3 regions from genomic DNA. The authors' analysis ran thus. The number of nucleated cells in each sample was estimated by amplification of reference gene primers within the assay. To quantify the absolute abundance of each unique TCRbeta CDR3 rearrangement, sequence reads were collapsed and filtered. For each sample, productive Simpson clonality was calculated as the square root of Simpson's diversity index across productive rearrangements. Sourced from immuneACCESS, this table was stored by TCRdb with only in-frame sequences that have V and J called. A share of the clones is absent; for the studies checked, an unresolved V gene accounts for under half, and the remainder has no known explanation. The DNA gave D and trimming, while V, J and clone size come from that table. Within this sample are over 25,000 clones, with 85% of them counted one time only. 25% of the sample is held by the ten biggest clonotypes.

Notes on this clone: This clone's antigen is unknown. No base qualities exist here, and no much larger clone lies one base off it.

The collaborating institutions used their own protocols to collect whole blood in K2EDTA tubes. For TCRbeta analysis, collaborator samples were shipped as frozen whole blood, as isolated PBMCs, or as DNA extracted from either sample type. The source of this sequence is a human donor in a cohort sampled during active COVID-19. The chain was built from TRBV3-1 (or the pseudogene TRBV3-2) and TRBJ1-2; the D gene identity is not certain. Sequenced sample: peripheral blood. The CDR3 protein: CASSQFSRLNYGYTF. DNA sequence: TGTGCCAGCAGCCAATTCAGCAGACTTAACTATGGCTACACCTTC.